This T cell receptor beta chain was profiled in a study of T-cell reconstitution after alpha-beta-depleted transplantation in children. The study, taken as a whole, reports: As was reported, about two months after transplant, alpha-beta T cells came from several hundred expanded graft clones. Newly produced T cells mostly provided counts and TCRbeta diversity after one year, as hyperexpanded clones declined. The study traced high day-60 TCRbeta diversity in some patients to surviving recipient T cells and thymic progenitors.

For TCRbeta, the library was prepared with unique molecular identifiers. TCRdb reanalysed the PCR reads using MiXCR and keeps one entry per CDR3 protein. This table holds 400,000 to 550,000 distinct CDR3 sequences, 10% to 13% found once. Ten or more counts support this clonotype. Its antigen remains unknown. CDR1 is MDHEN, CDR2 SYDVKM, per germline. Trimming took off 7 bases at V and 5 bases at J, with 20 bases between the two ends. The CDR3 runs to 15 residues. The chain is built from TRBV28 and TRBJ2-5; D assignment may be TRBD1 or TRBD2 (5 bases each). This receptor was identified in a child aged 2 to 15 with inherited bone marrow failure, due to receive a stem cell transplant. The input for sequencing was PBMCs, taken before TCRalphabeta/CD19-depleted stem cell transplant. CDR3 amino acids: CASTFWSGTEETQYF. For the CDR3, the DNA is TGTGCCAGCACCTTCTGGTCCGGGACCGAGGAGACCCAGTACTTC. The full variable domain, completed using reference TRBV28 and TRBJ2-5, is DVKVTQSSRYLVKRTGEKVFLECVQDMDHENMFWYRQDPGLGLRLIYFSYDVKMKEKGDIPEGYSVSREKKERFSLILESASTNQTSMYLCASTFWSGTEETQYFGPGTRLLVL.